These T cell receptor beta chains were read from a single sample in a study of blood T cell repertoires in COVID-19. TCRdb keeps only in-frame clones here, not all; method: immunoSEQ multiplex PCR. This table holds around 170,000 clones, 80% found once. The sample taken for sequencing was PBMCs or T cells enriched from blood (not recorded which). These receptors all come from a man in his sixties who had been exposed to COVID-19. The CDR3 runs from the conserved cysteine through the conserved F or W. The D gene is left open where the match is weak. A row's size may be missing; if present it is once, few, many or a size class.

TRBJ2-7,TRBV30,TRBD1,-,CAWSVGQGGHEQYF,TGTGCCTGGAGTGTGGGACAGGGGGGACACGAGCAGTACTTC
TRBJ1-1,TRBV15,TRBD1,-,CATSRSGQAKTFF,TGTGCCACCAGCAGGAGCGGACAGGCGAAGACTTTCTTT
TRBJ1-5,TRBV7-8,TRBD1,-,CASSLEDRGYRPQHF,TGTGCCAGCAGCTTAGAGGACAGGGGCTATCGGCCCCAGCATTTT
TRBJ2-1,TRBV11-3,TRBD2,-,CASSSAAAGGPVEQFF,TGTGCCAGCAGCTCCGCGGCCGCGGGAGGGCCGGTTGAGCAGTTCTTC
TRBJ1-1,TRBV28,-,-,CASSSHIALAEAFF,TGTGCCAGCAGTTCGCATATAGCTTTAGCTGAAGCTTTCTTT
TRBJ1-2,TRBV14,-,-,CASSQSLIDGYTF,TGTGCCAGCAGCCAATCCCTCATAGATGGCTACACCTTC
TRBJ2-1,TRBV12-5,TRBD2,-,CASGLGGTSGYNEQFF,TGTGCTAGTGGTTTGGGCGGGACTAGCGGGTACAATGAGCAGTTCTTC
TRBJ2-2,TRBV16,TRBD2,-,CASSLQSRGDTGELFF,TGTGCCAGCAGCTTGCAGTCCCGGGGGGACACCGGGGAGCTGTTTTTT
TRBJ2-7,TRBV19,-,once,CASSISASSYEQYF,TGTGCCAGTAGTATTTCTGCCAGCTCCTACGAGCAGTACTTC
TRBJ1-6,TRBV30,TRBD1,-,CAWRGDRGESPLHF,TGTGCCTGGAGGGGGGACAGGGGTGAATCACCCCTCCACTTT
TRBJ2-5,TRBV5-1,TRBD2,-,CASSLALAAQETQYF,TGCGCCAGCAGCTTGGCCCTAGCGGCTCAAGAGACCCAGTACTTC
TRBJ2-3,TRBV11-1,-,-,CASSSRRLGTQYF,TGTGCCAGCAGCTCGAGGAGGCTGGGGACGCAGTATTTT
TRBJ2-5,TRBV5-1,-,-,CASTRGPGGKETQYF,TGCGCCAGCACCCGGGGGCCAGGGGGAAAAGAGACCCAGTACTTC
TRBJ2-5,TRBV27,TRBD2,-,CASSWGEGETQYF,TGTGCCAGCAGTTGGGGGGAGGGAGAGACCCAGTACTTC
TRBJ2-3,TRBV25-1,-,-,CASSDPLAFADTQYF,TGTGCCAGCAGTGACCCTTTAGCTTTCGCCGATACGCAGTATTTT
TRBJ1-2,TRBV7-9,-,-,CASSLGPNGPYGYTF,TGTGCCAGCAGCTTAGGCCCCAATGGGCCCTACGGCTACACCTTC
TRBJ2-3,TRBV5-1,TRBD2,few,CASSLAGFTDTQYF,TGCGCCAGCAGCTTAGCGGGGTTCACAGATACGCAGTATTTT
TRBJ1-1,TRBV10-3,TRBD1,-,CAIRETGGAGNTEAFF,TGTGCCATCAGAGAGACAGGGGGCGCCGGGAACACTGAAGCTTTCTTT
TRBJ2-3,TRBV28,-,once,CASSWFGGRPDTQYF,TGTGCCAGCAGTTGGTTTGGTGGGAGGCCAGATACGCAGTATTTT
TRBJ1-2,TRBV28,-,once,CASSIGPQSGGYTF,TGTGCCAGCAGTATAGGACCCCAGTCGGGAGGCTACACCTTC
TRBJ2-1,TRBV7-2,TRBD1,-,CASSFSGQGTRNEQFF,TGTGCCAGCAGCTTTTCCGGACAGGGGACGCGCAATGAGCAGTTCTTC
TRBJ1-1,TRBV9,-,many,CASSVDQNTEAFF,TGTGCCAGCAGCGTAGATCAGAACACTGAAGCTTTCTTT
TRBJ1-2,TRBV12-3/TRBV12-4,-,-,CASTSSPGGGYTF,TGTGCCAGCACATCATCGCCGGGGGGTGGCTACACCTTC
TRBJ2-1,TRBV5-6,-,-,CASSFVRGEQFF,TGTGCCAGCAGCTTCGTACGGGGGGAGCAGTTCTTC
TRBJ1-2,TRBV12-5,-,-,CASGLGYLNGYTF,TGTGCTAGTGGCCTCGGGTATCTGAATGGCTACACCTTC
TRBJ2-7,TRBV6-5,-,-,CASSSLGTSSYEQYF,TGTGCCAGCAGTTCCCTCGGGACAAGTTCCTACGAGCAGTACTTC
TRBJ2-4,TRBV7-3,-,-,CASSLGGGGSIQYF,TGTGCCAGCAGCTTAGGTGGCGGTGGAAGCATTCAGTACTTC
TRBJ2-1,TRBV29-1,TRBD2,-,CSVERAGANEQFF,TGCAGCGTTGAAAGAGCGGGAGCCAATGAGCAGTTCTTC
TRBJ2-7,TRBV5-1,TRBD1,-,CASSLSLGQGTYEQYF,TGCGCCAGCAGCTTGAGTTTGGGACAGGGTACCTACGAGCAGTACTTC
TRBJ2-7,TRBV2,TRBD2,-,CASRRTSGTAGEQYF,TGTGCCAGCAGGAGGACTAGCGGGACCGCAGGGGAGCAGTACTTC